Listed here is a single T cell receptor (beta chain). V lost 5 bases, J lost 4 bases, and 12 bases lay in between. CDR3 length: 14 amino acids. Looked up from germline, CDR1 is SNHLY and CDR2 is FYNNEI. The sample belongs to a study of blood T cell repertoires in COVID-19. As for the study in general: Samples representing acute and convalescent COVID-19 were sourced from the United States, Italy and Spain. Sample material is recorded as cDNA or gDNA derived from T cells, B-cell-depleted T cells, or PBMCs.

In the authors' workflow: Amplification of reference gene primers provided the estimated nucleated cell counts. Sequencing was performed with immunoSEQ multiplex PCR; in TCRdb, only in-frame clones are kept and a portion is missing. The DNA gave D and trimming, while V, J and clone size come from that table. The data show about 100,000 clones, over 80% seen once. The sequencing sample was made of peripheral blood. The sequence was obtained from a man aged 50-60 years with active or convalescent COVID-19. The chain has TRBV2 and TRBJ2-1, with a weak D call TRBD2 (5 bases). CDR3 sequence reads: CASSLSGTYNEQFF. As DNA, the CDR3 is TGTGCCAGCAGTCTGAGCGGAACGTACAATGAGCAGTTCTTC.